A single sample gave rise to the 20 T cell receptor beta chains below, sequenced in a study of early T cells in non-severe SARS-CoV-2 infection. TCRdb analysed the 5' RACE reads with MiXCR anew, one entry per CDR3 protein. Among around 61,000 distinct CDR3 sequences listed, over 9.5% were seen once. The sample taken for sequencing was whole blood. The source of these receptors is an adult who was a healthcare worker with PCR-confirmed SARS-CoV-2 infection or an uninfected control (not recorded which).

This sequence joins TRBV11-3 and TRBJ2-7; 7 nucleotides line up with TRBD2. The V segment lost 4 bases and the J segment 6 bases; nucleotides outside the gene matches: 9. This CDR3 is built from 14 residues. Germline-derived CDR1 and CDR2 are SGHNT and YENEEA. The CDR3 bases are TGTGCCAGCAGCTCTTCCCCCTGGGGGGGCGAGCAGTACTTC. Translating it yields CASSSSPWGGEQYF.

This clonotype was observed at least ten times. The CDR3 sequence: CASSIERGQETQYF. CDR3 nucleotide sequence: TGTGCCAGCAGCATCGAAAGGGGGCAAGAGACCCAGTACTTC. This chain joins TRBV21-1 and TRBJ2-5; the table names TRBD1, a call not compared with the DNA. TRBV21-1 is recorded as a pseudogene. The CDR3 length is 14 residues.

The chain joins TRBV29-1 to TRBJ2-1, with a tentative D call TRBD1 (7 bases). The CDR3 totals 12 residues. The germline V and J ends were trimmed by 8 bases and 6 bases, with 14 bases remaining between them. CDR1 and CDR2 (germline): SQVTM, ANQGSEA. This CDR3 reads CSSRGAGNEQFF. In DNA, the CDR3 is TGCAGCTCCAGGGGGGCCGGCAATGAGCAGTTCTTC.

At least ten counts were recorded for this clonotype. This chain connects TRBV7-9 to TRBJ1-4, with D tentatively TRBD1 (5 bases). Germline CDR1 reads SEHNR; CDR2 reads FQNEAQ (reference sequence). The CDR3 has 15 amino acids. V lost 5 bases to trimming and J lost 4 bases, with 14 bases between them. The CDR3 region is CASSLPDSINEKLFF. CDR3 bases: TGTGCCAGCAGCCTACCAGACAGCATTAATGAAAAACTGTTTTTT. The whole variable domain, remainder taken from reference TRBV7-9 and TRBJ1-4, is DTGVSQNPRHKITKRGQNVTFRCDPISEHNRLYWYRQTLGQGPEFLTYFQNEAQLEKSRLLSDRFSAERPKGSFSTLEIQRTEQGDSAMYLCASSLPDSINEKLFFGSGTQLSVL.

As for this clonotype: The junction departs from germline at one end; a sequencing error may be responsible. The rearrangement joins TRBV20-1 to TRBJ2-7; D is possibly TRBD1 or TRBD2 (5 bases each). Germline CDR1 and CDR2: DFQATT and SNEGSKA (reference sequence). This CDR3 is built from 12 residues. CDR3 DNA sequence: TGCAGTGCCAGAGGGGAAAGCTACGAGCAGTACTTC. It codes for CSARGESYEQYF.

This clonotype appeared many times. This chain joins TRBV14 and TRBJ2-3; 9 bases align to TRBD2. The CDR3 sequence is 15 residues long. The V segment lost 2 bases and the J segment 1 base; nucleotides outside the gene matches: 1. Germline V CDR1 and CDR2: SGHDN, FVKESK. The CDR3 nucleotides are TGTGCCAGCAGCCAACGACTAGCGGGCACAGATACGCAGTATTTT. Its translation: CASSQRLAGTDTQYF.

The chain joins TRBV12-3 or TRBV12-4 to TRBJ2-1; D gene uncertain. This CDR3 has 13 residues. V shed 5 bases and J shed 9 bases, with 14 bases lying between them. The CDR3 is CASSLLLGSEQFF. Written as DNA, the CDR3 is TGTGCCAGCAGTCTCCTCCTGGGATCTGAGCAGTTCTTC.

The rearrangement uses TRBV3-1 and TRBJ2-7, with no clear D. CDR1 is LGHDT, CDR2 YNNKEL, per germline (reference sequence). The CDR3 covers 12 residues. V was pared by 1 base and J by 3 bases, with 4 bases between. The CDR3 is CASSQVGYEQYF. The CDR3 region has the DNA TGTGCCAGCAGCCAAGTGGGCTACGAGCAGTACTTC.

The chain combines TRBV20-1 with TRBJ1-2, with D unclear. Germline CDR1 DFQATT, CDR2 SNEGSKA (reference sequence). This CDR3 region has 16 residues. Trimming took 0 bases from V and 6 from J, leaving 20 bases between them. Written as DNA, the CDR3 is TGCAGTGCTAGAGAAACTCTCGGTTTGGGGTCCCATGGCTACACCTTC. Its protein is CSARETLGLGSHGYTF.

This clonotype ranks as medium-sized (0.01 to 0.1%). The CDR3 DNA reads TGTGCCAGCAGTTCGCCGGGCACAGATACGCAGTATTTT. It yields the protein CASSSPGTDTQYF. This chain connects TRBV6-6 to TRBJ2-3; D call uncertain. CDR1 and CDR2 from the germline V gene are MNHNY and SVGAGI (reference sequence). The length of the CDR3 is 13 residues. V dropped 4 bases and J dropped 1 base, with 6 bases sitting between them.

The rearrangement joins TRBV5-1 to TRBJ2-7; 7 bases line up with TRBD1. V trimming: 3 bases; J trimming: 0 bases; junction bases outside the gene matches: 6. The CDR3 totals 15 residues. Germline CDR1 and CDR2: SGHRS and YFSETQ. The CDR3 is CASSSGQTISYEQYF. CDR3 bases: TGCGCCAGCAGCTCGGGACAGACCATCTCCTACGAGCAGTACTTC.

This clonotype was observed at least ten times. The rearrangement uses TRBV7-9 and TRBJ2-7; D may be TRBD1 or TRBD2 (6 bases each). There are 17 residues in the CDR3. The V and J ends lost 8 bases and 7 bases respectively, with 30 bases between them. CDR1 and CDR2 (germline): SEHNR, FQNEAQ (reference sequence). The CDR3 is CASALEGFGPTRGEQYF. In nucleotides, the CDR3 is TGTGCCAGCGCCCTTGAAGGGTTCGGGCCGACTAGGGGGGAGCAGTACTTC.

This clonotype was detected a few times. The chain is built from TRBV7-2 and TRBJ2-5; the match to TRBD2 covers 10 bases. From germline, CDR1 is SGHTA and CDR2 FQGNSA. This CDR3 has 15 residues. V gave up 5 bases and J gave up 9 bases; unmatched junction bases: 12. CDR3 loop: CASSAHPSGSRAQYF. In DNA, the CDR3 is TGTGCCAGCAGCGCTCATCCTAGCGGGAGTAGGGCCCAGTACTTC.

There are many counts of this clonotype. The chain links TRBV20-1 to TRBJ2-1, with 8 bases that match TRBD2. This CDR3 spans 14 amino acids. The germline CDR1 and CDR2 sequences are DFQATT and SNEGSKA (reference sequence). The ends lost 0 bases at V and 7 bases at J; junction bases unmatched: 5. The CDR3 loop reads CSARDRSGSNEQFF. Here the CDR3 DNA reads TGCAGTGCTAGAGATCGGAGCGGGAGTAATGAGCAGTTCTTC.

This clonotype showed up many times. The CDR3 region has the DNA TGTGCCAGCAGCGCCGGAGGGACGGCAAACACCGGGGAGCTGTTTTTT. Amino acid sequence: CASSAGGTANTGELFF. This chain links TRBV11-2 with TRBJ2-2; tentative D call: TRBD2 (6 bases). The CDR3 extends over 16 amino acids. From germline, CDR1 is SGHAT and CDR2 FQNNGV. V lost 5 bases and J lost 2, with 15 bases in between.

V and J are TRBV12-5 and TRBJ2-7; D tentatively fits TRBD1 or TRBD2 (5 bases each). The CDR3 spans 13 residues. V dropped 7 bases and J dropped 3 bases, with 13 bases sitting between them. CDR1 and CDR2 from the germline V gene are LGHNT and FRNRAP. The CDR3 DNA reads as TGTGCTAGTGCCCGGGACCGGTACTACGAGCAGTACTTC. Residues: CASARDRYYEQYF.

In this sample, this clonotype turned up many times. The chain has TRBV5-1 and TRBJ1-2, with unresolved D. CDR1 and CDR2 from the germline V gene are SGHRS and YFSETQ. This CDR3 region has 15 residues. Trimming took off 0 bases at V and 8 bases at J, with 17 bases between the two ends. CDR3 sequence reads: CASSLGDSEEKGYTF. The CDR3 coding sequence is TGCGCCAGCAGCTTGGGGGATTCAGAAGAAAAAGGCTACACCTTC.

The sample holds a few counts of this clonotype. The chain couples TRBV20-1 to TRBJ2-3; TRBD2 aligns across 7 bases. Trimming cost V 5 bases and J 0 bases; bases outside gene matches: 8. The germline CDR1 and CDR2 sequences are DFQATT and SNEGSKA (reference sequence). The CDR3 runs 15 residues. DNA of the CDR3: TGCAGTGCTCGATCGACTAGCAGTAGCACAGATACGCAGTATTTT. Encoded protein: CSARSTSSSTDTQYF.

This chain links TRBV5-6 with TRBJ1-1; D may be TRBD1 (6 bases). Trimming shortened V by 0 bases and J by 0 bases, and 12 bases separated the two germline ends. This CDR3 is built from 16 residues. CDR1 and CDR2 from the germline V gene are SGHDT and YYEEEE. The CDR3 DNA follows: TGTGCCAGCAGCTTGGAATTGGGGACAATGAACACTGAAGCTTTCTTT. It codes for CASSLELGTMNTEAFF.

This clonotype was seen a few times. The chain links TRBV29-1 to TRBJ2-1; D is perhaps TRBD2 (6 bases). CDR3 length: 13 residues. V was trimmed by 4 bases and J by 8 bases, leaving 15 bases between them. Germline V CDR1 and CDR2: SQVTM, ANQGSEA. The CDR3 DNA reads TGCAGCGTTGGTAGCGGAACCCGCCATGAGCAGTTCTTC. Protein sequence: CSVGSGTRHEQFF.